What follows describes a single T cell receptor beta chain. This entry is derived from a study of blood T cell repertoires in COVID-19. The repertoire was sequenced with immunoSEQ multiplex PCR; TCRdb's copy has only in-frame clones and lacks some. The data contain roughly 30,000 clones, 85% to 95% of them singletons. The CDR3 is 15 residues long. With V trimmed by 1 base and J by 3 bases, 1 base remained unmatched. The germline gives CDR1 LNHDA, CDR2 SQIVND (reference sequence). Sequencing used peripheral blood. The source of this sequence is a woman in her 70s with COVID-19, enrolled during active disease. J is TRBJ2-3 and V is TRBV19; 10 bases fit TRBD1. The CDR3 bases are TGTGCCAGTAGTATAGGGGGACAGGGGACAGATACGCAGTATTTT. It is translated as CASSIGGQGTDTQYF.